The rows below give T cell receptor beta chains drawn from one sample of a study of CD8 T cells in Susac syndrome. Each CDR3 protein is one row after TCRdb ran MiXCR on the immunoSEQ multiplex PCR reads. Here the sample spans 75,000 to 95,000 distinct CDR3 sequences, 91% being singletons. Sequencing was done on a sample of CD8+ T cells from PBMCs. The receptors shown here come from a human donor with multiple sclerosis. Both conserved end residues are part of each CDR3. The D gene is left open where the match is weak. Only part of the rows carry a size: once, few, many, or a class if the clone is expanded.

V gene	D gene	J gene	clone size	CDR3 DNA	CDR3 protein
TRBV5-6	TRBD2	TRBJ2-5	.	TGTGCCAGCAGCTTGGGACTAGCGGGGGGGCCTGGGGAGACCCAGTACTTC	CASSLGLAGGPGETQYF
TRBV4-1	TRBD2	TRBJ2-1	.	TGCGCCAGCAGCCAAGTTACTAGCGGGAGGGACAATGAGCAGTTCTTC	CASSQVTSGRDNEQFF
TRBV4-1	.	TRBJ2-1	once	TGCGCCAGCAGCCAAACCCTCAAATACAATGAGCAGTTCTTC	CASSQTLKYNEQFF
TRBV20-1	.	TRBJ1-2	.	TGCAGTGCTAGAGATCCAGGCAGGCTCGGGGGCTACACCTTC	CSARDPGRLGGYTF
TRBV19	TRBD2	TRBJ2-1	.	TGTGCCAGTAGTATGCGGGAGGGCCGGTTTGGGAATGAGCAGTTCTTC	CASSMREGRFGNEQFF
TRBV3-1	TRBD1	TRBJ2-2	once	TGTGCCAGCAGCCAAGCGGACAGGTTTGCCGGGGAGCTGTTTTTT	CASSQADRFAGELFF
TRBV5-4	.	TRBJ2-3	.	TGTGCCAGCAGCCCCCGGGACATCCGGGGCTCATCCGAGGATACGCAGTATTTT	CASSPRDIRGSSEDTQYF
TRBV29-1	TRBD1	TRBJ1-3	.	TGCAGCGTTGAGGGTCCTCAATTCACAGGGGAATCTGGAAACACCATATATTTT	CSVEGPQFTGESGNTIYF
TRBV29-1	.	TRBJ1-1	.	TGCAGCGCGAAGGGCCCGACAGAGATGAACACTGAAGCTTTCTTT	CSAKGPTEMNTEAFF
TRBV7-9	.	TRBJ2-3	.	TGTGCCAGCAACCTCTGGGTGGGTGTTGGCACAGATACGCAGTATTTT	CASNLWVGVGTDTQYF
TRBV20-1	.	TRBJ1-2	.	TGCAGTGCTAGAGATCCGGGCAGTTCCCGTTTAGGCTATGGCTACACCTTC	CSARDPGSSRLGYGYTF
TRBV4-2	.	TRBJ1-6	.	TGTGCCAGCAGCCAAATATTGGCTAGACAGGAAAATTCACCCCTCCACTTT	CASSQILARQENSPLHF
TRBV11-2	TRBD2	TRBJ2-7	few	TGTGCCAGCAGCCACGGGGGGGCTAGCTCCTACGAGCAGTACTTC	CASSHGGASSYEQYF
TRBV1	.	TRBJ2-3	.	TGCACCAGCAGCCATCCCTCGGACTCTCTCGGGGAGTGCACAGATACGCAGTATTTT	CTSSHPSDSLGECTDTQYF
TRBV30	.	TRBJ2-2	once	TGTGCCTGGAGTGGACTAACCGGGGAGCTGTTTTTT	CAWSGLTGELFF
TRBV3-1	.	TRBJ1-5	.	TGTGCCAGCAGCCTCAAAAGGGAGGGTCAGCCCCAGCATTTT	CASSLKREGQPQHF
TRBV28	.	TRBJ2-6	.	TGTGCCAGCAGTTTAGGTCTTGGGGCCAACGTCCTGACTTTC	CASSLGLGANVLTF
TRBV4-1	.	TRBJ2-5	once	TGCGCCAGCAGCCAAATCCTCGGGGGTCTAGCCCAGTACTTC	CASSQILGGLAQYF
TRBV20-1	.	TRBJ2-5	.	TGCAGTGGGAGACGGGGCAACCAAGAGACCCAGTACTTC	CSGRRGNQETQYF
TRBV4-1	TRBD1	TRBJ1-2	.	TGCGCCAGCAGCCAAAGCCCCGGACAGGAACTCTACACCTTC	CASSQSPGQELYTF
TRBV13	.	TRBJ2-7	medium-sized	TGTGCCAGCAGCTTAGGTTCCTACGAGCAGTACTTC	CASSLGSYEQYF
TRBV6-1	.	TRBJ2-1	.	TGTGCCAGCAGTCTTGAAGTCCCCGGGCCTTACAATGAGCAGTTCTTC	CASSLEVPGPYNEQFF
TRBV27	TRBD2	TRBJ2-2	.	TGTGCCAGCAGCCCCGGGACTAGCGGGAGGGCTTCCACCGGGGAGCTGTTTTTT	CASSPGTSGRASTGELFF
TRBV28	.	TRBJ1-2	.	TGTGCCAGCAGTTTTACCTATAACTATGGCTACACCTTC	CASSFTYNYGYTF
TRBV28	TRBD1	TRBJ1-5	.	TGTGCCAGCAGACTAGAGGCAGGGGGAAGTCAGCCCCAGCATTTT	CASRLEAGGSQPQHF
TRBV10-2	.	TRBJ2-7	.	TGCGCCAGCAGGGGGTTAAGGGACGAGCAGTACTTC	CASRGLRDEQYF
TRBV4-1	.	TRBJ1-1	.	TGCGCCAGCAGCCAAGCCCAGACAGGTGAAGCTTTCTTT	CASSQAQTGEAFF
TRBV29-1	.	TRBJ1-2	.	TGCAGCGTTGAAGATCGAGCCTATGGCTACACCTTC	CSVEDRAYGYTF
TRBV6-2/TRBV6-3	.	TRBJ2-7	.	TGTGCCAGCAGTTATCGGTGGAAAGAAACCTACGAGCAGTACTTC	CASSYRWKETYEQYF
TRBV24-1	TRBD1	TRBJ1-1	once	TGTGCCACCAGTGATTCCGGGACAGGGGGCACTGAAGCTTTCTTT	CATSDSGTGGTEAFF
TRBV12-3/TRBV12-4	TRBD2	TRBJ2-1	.	TGTGCCAGCAGTCCCGGCGCTAGCGGGCTGTACAATGAGCAGTTCTTC	CASSPGASGLYNEQFF
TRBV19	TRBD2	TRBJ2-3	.	TGTGCCAGTAGTACCGAGACTAGCGGGGTCGGCACAGATACGCAGTATTTT	CASSTETSGVGTDTQYF
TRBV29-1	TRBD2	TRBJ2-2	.	TGCAGCGTTGAAGGGCGGGGGTCCCTAAACACCGGGGAGCTGTTTTTT	CSVEGRGSLNTGELFF
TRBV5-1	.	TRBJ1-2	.	TGCGCCAGCAGCTTGAGGGCTCCGAGCGATGGCTATGGCTACACCTTC	CASSLRAPSDGYGYTF
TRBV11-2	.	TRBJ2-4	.	TGTGCCAGCAGCTTAGTGCCCCCCTGGGTTCGGCCAAAAAACATTCAGTACTTC	CASSLVPPWVRPKNIQYF
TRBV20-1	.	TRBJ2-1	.	TGCAGTGCTAGAGATTACAGGGTTATAAGGAATGAGCAGTTCTTC	CSARDYRVIRNEQFF
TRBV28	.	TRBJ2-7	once	TGTGCCAGCCAGGGGAGCTCCTACGAGCAGTACTTC	CASQGSSYEQYF
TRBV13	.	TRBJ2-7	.	TGTGCCAGCTCCTTCCGGGTGAAGTCCGAGCAGTACTTC	CASSFRVKSEQYF
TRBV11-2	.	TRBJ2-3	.	TGTGCCAGCAGCTTACGGTGGCAGGGTCTGAGGGATACGCAGTATTTT	CASSLRWQGLRDTQYF
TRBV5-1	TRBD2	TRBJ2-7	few	TGCGCCAGCAGTCCGAGGGGAGCGGGGTCTACCTACGAGCAGTACTTC	CASSPRGAGSTYEQYF